A single sample is the source of the 26 T cell receptor beta chains below, sequenced in a study of vaccination effects on CD4 cells after COVID-19. Antigen specificity for these receptors is unknown. Ahead of sequencing, the ViraFEST assay grew antigen-specific CD4+ T cells using viral peptide pools. CD4+ T cells were isolated after less than 13 days of culture. All participants had two doses of either the BNT162b2 or mRNA-1273 vaccine. Sequencing used immunoSEQ multiplex PCR; TCRdb keeps in-frame clones, though not all of them. The repertoire has some 25,000 clones, around 77% of them found once; the top ten carry roughly a quarter. The source was CD4+ T cells from PBMCs cultured with HCoV-NL63 spike peptides, collected after COVID-19 vaccination. All receptors derive from a human donor who received a COVID-19 vaccine.

This chain joins TRBV2 and TRBJ2-7, with D maybe TRBD2 (6 bases). Germline V gives CDR1 SNHLY, CDR2 FYNNEI. The CDR3 runs to 12 residues. V lost 7 bases, J lost 12 bases, and 19 bases lay in between. The CDR3 coding sequence is TGTGCCAGCACCCGGGACTCCAGCTCAGGGTACTTC. Its translation is CASTRDSSSGYF.

The CDR3 coding sequence is TGTGCCAGCAGCTTAGACAGGGCCCAGCCCCAGCATTTT. Its protein is CASSLDRAQPQHF. V is TRBV11-2 and J is TRBJ1-5; maybe TRBD1 (5 bases). Germline V gene lookup returns CDR1 SGHAT and CDR2 FQNNGV. The CDR3 is 13 residues long. V gave up 0 bases and J gave up 7 bases, with 7 bases separating them.

In its sample, this clone was seen once. V is TRBV5-1 and J is TRBJ2-7, with D unclear. Trimming removed 0 bases at V and 6 bases at J, with 22 bases between. The length of the CDR3 is 17 residues. CDR1 is SGHRS, CDR2 YFSETQ, per germline. The CDR3 is CASSLAVSDRKGREQYF. CDR3 in DNA: TGCGCCAGCAGCTTGGCGGTATCCGACCGGAAGGGCCGCGAGCAGTACTTC.

This clone has just a few counts. The chain has TRBV14 and TRBJ1-6; unclear D gene. With 5 bases removed from V and 7 bases from J, the gap between germline ends came to 12 bases. The V gene's germline CDR1 is SGHDN and CDR2 FVKESK. This CDR3 has 14 amino acids. In nucleotides, the CDR3 is TGTGCCAGCAGCGAGCTCACGGGGAATTCACCCCTCCACTTT. It encodes CASSELTGNSPLHF.

This chain connects TRBV6-5 to TRBJ1-1; possibly TRBD1 for D (6 bases). The V end was cut by 4 bases, the J end by 0 bases, with 15 bases between. The CDR3 runs 16 residues. Germline V gene sequence: CDR1 MNHEY, CDR2 SVGAGI. The DNA for the CDR3 is TGTGCCAGCAGTTTCGGACAGCCCGGGCTGAACACTGAAGCTTTCTTT. The encoded protein is CASSFGQPGLNTEAFF.

This chain uses TRBV27 with TRBJ1-1; D is perhaps TRBD1 (6 bases). The CDR3 consists of 18 residues. Germline CDR1 is MNHEY and CDR2 is SMNVEV (reference sequence). V was cut by 2 bases and J by 8 bases, with 27 bases left in between. For the CDR3, the DNA is TGTGCCAGCAGTTTACTGCCCCCACAGGGCTCGGGTTGGTCGGAAGCTTTCTTT. As protein: CASSLLPPQGSGWSEAFF.

The rearrangement joins TRBV4-1 to TRBJ2-3, with D uncertain. The CDR3 spans 17 residues. The germline CDR1 and CDR2 sequences are MGHRA and YSYEKL. V was shortened by 5 bases and J by 0 bases, with 18 bases between the two germline ends. CDR3 coding DNA: TGCGCCAGCAGCTCCCTCTCTCTTGGCGGTAGCACAGATACGCAGTATTTT. Amino acids: CASSSLSLGGSTDTQYF.

V is TRBV5-4 and J is TRBJ1-5; unclear D gene. There are 13 residues in the CDR3. The V gene lost 1 base and the J gene lost 8 bases, with 10 bases spanning the gap. The germline gives CDR1 SGHNT, CDR2 YYREEE (reference sequence). CDR3 amino acids: CASSLTLGEPQHF. For the CDR3, the DNA is TGTGCCAGCAGCTTGACGCTGGGAGAGCCCCAGCATTTT.

The V call is TRBV30, the J call TRBJ2-6; D is unresolved. The CDR3 is made up of 16 amino acids. The V end was cut by 5 bases, the J end by 0 bases, with 14 bases between. Germline V lookup: CDR1 GTSNPN, CDR2 SVGIG (reference sequence). CDR3 coding DNA: TGTGCCTGGGGAAGGATACATCCCTCTGGGGCCAACGTCCTGACTTTC. This encodes CAWGRIHPSGANVLTF.

This chain connects TRBV6-5 to TRBJ1-5; 9 positions match TRBD1. CDR1 and CDR2 from the germline V gene are MNHEY and SVGAGI. This CDR3 spans 15 amino acids. Unmatched junction bases numbered 6, after V lost 7 bases and J lost 2 bases. DNA of the CDR3: TGTGCCAGCACCGAACGGACAGGGGGCAATCAGCCCCAGCATTTT. Amino acids: CASTERTGGNQPQHF.

In nucleotides, the CDR3 is TGCGCCAGCAGCTTTTCCAGCGGCCGATACAATGAGCAGTTCTTC. It encodes CASSFSSGRYNEQFF. The genes are TRBV5-1 and TRBJ2-1, with D perhaps matching TRBD2 (5 bases). V lost 2 bases, J lost 4 bases, and 13 bases lay in between. Germline V gene sequence: CDR1 SGHRS, CDR2 YFSETQ. CDR3 length equals 15 residues.

The V call is TRBV5-1, the J call TRBJ2-6; D possibly matches TRBD1 or TRBD2 (6 bases each). With 3 bases removed from V and 12 bases from J, the gap between germline ends came to 25 bases. CDR3 length equals 17 residues. Germline V lookup: CDR1 SGHRS, CDR2 YFSETQ. The CDR3: CASSSGLGPGAISVLTF. CDR3 sequence (DNA): TGCGCCAGCAGCTCGGGGTTGGGCCCGGGGGCGATCAGCGTCCTGACTTTC. The variable domain in full, with the rest retrieved from reference TRBV5-1 and TRBJ2-6, is KAGVTQTPRYLIKTRGQQVTLSCSPISGHRSVSWYQQTPGQGLQFLFEYFSETQRNKGNFPGRFSGRQFSNSRSEMNVSTLELGDSALYLCASSSGLGPGAISVLTFGAGSRLTVL.

J is TRBJ1-4 and V is TRBV25-1; D uncertain. This CDR3 contains 13 residues. The V end lost 5 bases, the J end lost 6 bases, and 10 bases lay between the germline ends. Germline V CDR1 and CDR2: MGHDK, SYGVNS. The CDR3 region is CASSWADDEKLFF. The CDR3 region has the DNA TGTGCCAGCAGTTGGGCAGATGATGAAAAACTGTTTTTT. Variable domain in full (rest from reference TRBV25-1 and TRBJ1-4): EADIYQTPRYLVIGTGKKITLECSQTMGHDKMYWYQQDPGMELHLIHYSYGVNSTEKGDLSSESTVSRIRTEHFPLTLESARPSHTSQYLCASSWADDEKLFFGSGTQLSVL.

This chain connects TRBV6-6 to TRBJ1-4; a weak D match, TRBD1 (5 bases). This CDR3 is 15 amino acids long. With 8 bases removed from V and 0 bases from J, the gap between germline ends came to 13 bases. From germline, CDR1 is MNHNY and CDR2 SVGAGI (reference sequence). The CDR3 sequence: CASRQLTSTNEKLFF. CDR3 DNA: TGTGCCAGCCGACAGCTTACTTCAACTAATGAAAAACTGTTTTTT.

This chain connects TRBV3-1 (or the pseudogene TRBV3-2) to TRBJ2-7; D gene uncertain. V was cut by 3 bases and J by 5 bases, with 23 bases left in between. From germline, CDR1 is LGHDT and CDR2 YNNKEL (reference sequence). The CDR3 is 17 residues long. In DNA form, the CDR3 reads TGTGCCAGCAGCCAGAAATCCCGGGCCTTCCCAGTCGACGAGCAGTACTTC. Protein product: CASSQKSRAFPVDEQYF.

The V gene is TRBV5-4, the J gene TRBJ2-3; TRBD1 or TRBD2 may be the D gene (6 bases each). Germline-derived CDR1 and CDR2 are SGHNT and YYREEE (reference sequence). CDR3 length: 13 amino acids. V was pared by 4 bases and J by 6 bases, with 12 bases between. CDR3 DNA sequence: TGTGCCAGCAGCCCGGGGGCCCCGGATACGCAGTATTTT. It is translated as CASSPGAPDTQYF.

This sequence joins TRBV29-1 and TRBJ1-5; no firm D call. This CDR3 region has 14 residues. V was pared by 6 bases and J by 0 bases, with 12 bases between. Per germline, CDR1 SQVTM and CDR2 ANQGSEA. Written as DNA, the CDR3 is TGCAGCGTCCTAGTTGGTGATAGCAATCAGCCCCAGCATTTT. It encodes CSVLVGDSNQPQHF. Full variable domain (outside the CDR3, taken from reference TRBV29-1 and TRBJ1-5): SAVISQKPSRDICQRGTSLTIQCQVDSQVTMMFWYRQQPGQSLTLIATANQGSEATYESGFVIDKFPISRPNLTFSTLTVSNMSPEDSSIYLCSVLVGDSNQPQHFGDGTRLSIL.

The V and J genes are TRBV5-4 and TRBJ2-7, with a weak D call TRBD2 (7 bases). CDR1 SGHNT and CDR2 YYREEE come from the germline V gene (reference sequence). Trimming removed 2 bases from V and 3 bases from J, with 18 bases in between. The CDR3 is 16 residues long. The CDR3 protein is CASSFSWGGLGYEQYF. CDR3 nucleotides: TGTGCCAGCAGCTTTTCGTGGGGGGGGCTTGGCTACGAGCAGTACTTC.

This chain joins TRBV11-2 and TRBJ2-3, with D possibly called TRBD1 or TRBD2 (5 bases each). Germline V gives CDR1 SGHAT, CDR2 FQNNGV. V gave up 5 bases and J gave up 6 bases, with 15 bases separating them. The CDR3 spans 14 residues. CDR3 in DNA: TGTGCCAGCAGCCGGGGCCATCCCAGGGATACGCAGTATTTT. It specifies CASSRGHPRDTQYF.

The chain has TRBV19 and TRBJ1-2, with D possibly matching TRBD1 (6 bases). The CDR3 covers 13 residues. V was cut by 6 bases and J by 5 bases, with 13 bases left in between. Germline CDR1 and CDR2: LNHDA and SQIVND (reference sequence). CDR3 in DNA: TGTGCCAGTAGCGACACAGGGAATTATGGCTACACCTTC. This gives the protein CASSDTGNYGYTF.

The chain couples TRBV6-2 or TRBV6-3 to TRBJ2-1, with 8 nucleotides matching TRBD2. CDR1 is MNHEY, CDR2 SVGEGT, per germline. The CDR3 runs to 15 residues. The V and J ends lost 6 bases and 3 bases, in that order; junction bases with no gene match: 7. The CDR3 DNA follows: TGTGCCAGCAGCCCAGCTGGGACTAGCTACAATGAGCAGTTCTTC. Translation: CASSPAGTSYNEQFF.

This chain uses TRBV28 with TRBJ2-1, with 10 positions matching TRBD2. The CDR3 runs to 14 residues. Per the germline V gene, CDR1 is MDHEN and CDR2 is SYDVKM. V was clipped by 6 bases and J by 6 bases; unmatched bases: 5. The CDR3 sequence is CASSRTSGRNEQFF. CDR3 in DNA: TGTGCCAGCAGCAGGACTAGCGGACGCAATGAGCAGTTCTTC.

Here the CDR3 reads CASSSGTGGTRQFF. The CDR3 DNA follows: TGTGCCAGCAGCTCCGGGACAGGGGGCACCAGGCAGTTCTTC. The chain is built from TRBV11-1 and TRBJ2-1; TRBD1 agrees at 12 bases. Germline V lookup: CDR1 SGHAT, CDR2 FQDESV (reference sequence). The length of the CDR3 is 14 residues. V lost 4 bases, J lost 12 bases, and 7 bases stayed unmatched.

This chain links TRBV30 with TRBJ1-2; D remains ambiguous. CDR3 size: 11 residues. Germline assignment: CDR1 GTSNPN and CDR2 SVGIG (reference sequence). V lost 3 bases and J 3 bases, leaving 5 bases between the germline ends. The CDR3 bases are TGTGCCTGGAGCCGGGACTATGGCTACACCTTC. Its protein product is CAWSRDYGYTF.

CDR3 region: CASSPTGQYMRYF. The CDR3 coding sequence is TGTGCCAGCAGTCCAACCGGACAGTATATGCGGTATTTT. The chain carries TRBV12-3 or TRBV12-4 and TRBJ2-3; perhaps TRBD1 as D (6 bases). V lost 5 bases, J lost 14 bases, and 20 bases lay in between. CDR3 length: 13 residues.

The chain recombines TRBV5-1 with TRBJ1-1; TRBD1 matches at 8 bases. V dropped 5 bases and J dropped 4; count of bases not matched to a gene: 7. Germline values: CDR1 SGHRS, CDR2 YFSETQ. The CDR3 is 14 residues long. The CDR3 region has the DNA TGCGCCAGCAGGGCAGGGGGCTTTGGCACTGAAGCTTTCTTT. Encoded protein: CASRAGGFGTEAFF.